Listed below are T cell receptor beta chains from one sample, sequenced in a study of blood T cell repertoires in COVID-19. Only in-frame clones appear in the TCRdb table, and some are missing; sequencing was by immunoSEQ multiplex PCR. In the table there are around 180,000 clones, 70% to 90% of which are singletons. The sequencing sample was made of peripheral blood. The source is a man aged 65-85 years with active or convalescent COVID-19. Both conserved end residues are part of each CDR3. Each record gives: V gene, CDR3 length, clone size, D gene, J gene, CDR3 DNA, CDR3 protein. The D gene is left open where the match is weak. For some rows the clone size is stated as once, few or many, or as a class when expanded; others skip it.

V gene: TRBV10-3
CDR3 length: 14
clone size: few
D gene: NA
J gene: TRBJ2-7
CDR3 DNA: TGTGCCATCAGATCGTCAGGGCAGGCCTACGAGCAGTACTTC
CDR3 protein: CAIRSSGQAYEQYF

V gene: TRBV6-2/TRBV6-3
CDR3 length: 16
clone size: once
D gene: NA
J gene: TRBJ2-7
CDR3 DNA: TGTGCCAGCAGTTACCCGGGATGGGGGGGCAGCGACGAGCAGTACTTC
CDR3 protein: CASSYPGWGGSDEQYF

V gene: TRBV9
CDR3 length: 18
clone size: NA
D gene: TRBD1
J gene: TRBJ2-3
CDR3 DNA: TGTGCCAGCAGCGTAGACACCGGGACAGGGGTTAGCACAGATACGCAGTATTTT
CDR3 protein: CASSVDTGTGVSTDTQYF

V gene: TRBV27
CDR3 length: 16
clone size: NA
D gene: TRBD1
J gene: TRBJ1-5
CDR3 DNA: TGTGCCAGCAGTTTAAGGGGACAGGGCAGCAATCAGCCCCAGCATTTT
CDR3 protein: CASSLRGQGSNQPQHF

V gene: TRBV19
CDR3 length: 12
clone size: NA
D gene: TRBD1
J gene: TRBJ1-2
CDR3 DNA: TGTGCCAGTAGTCGACAGGGAACCGGCTACACCTTC
CDR3 protein: CASSRQGTGYTF

V gene: TRBV6-5
CDR3 length: 14
clone size: NA
D gene: TRBD1
J gene: TRBJ1-2
CDR3 DNA: TGTGCCAGCAGAGGACAGGGTTTTCTCTCTGGCTACACCTTC
CDR3 protein: CASRGQGFLSGYTF

V gene: TRBV10-1
CDR3 length: 14
clone size: once
D gene: NA
J gene: TRBJ2-7
CDR3 DNA: TGCGCCAGCAGCCCCCCAACAGGGACCTACGAGCAGTACTTC
CDR3 protein: CASSPPTGTYEQYF

V gene: TRBV7-9
CDR3 length: 15
clone size: NA
D gene: TRBD1
J gene: TRBJ1-2
CDR3 DNA: TGTGCCAGCAGCGCGGCAGGGGGCGAGAGCTATGGCTACACCTTC
CDR3 protein: CASSAAGGESYGYTF

V gene: TRBV28
CDR3 length: 12
clone size: few
D gene: NA
J gene: TRBJ1-2
CDR3 DNA: TGTGCCAGCAGTTTATGGCGGATGGAGTCCACCTTC
CDR3 protein: CASSLWRMESTF

V gene: TRBV5-1
CDR3 length: 15
clone size: NA
D gene: TRBD1
J gene: TRBJ2-5
CDR3 DNA: TGCGCCAGCAGCTGGGGGACAGGGGGACAAGAGACCCAGTACTTC
CDR3 protein: CASSWGTGGQETQYF

V gene: TRBV29-1
CDR3 length: 14
clone size: NA
D gene: TRBD1
J gene: TRBJ1-2
CDR3 DNA: TGCAGCGTTGGGACAGGGCGAGCTAACTATGGCTACACCTTC
CDR3 protein: CSVGTGRANYGYTF

V gene: TRBV18
CDR3 length: 16
clone size: NA
D gene: NA
J gene: TRBJ1-4
CDR3 DNA: TGTGCCAGCTCACTCCCACTGACAGCTGATAATGAAAAACTGTTTTTT
CDR3 protein: CASSLPLTADNEKLFF

V gene: TRBV11-3
CDR3 length: 13
clone size: NA
D gene: NA
J gene: TRBJ2-3
CDR3 DNA: TGTGCCAGCAGCTTAAGGGGGACCTCCCCGCCGTATTTT
CDR3 protein: CASSLRGTSPPYF

V gene: TRBV27
CDR3 length: 16
clone size: NA
D gene: NA
J gene: TRBJ2-6
CDR3 DNA: TGTGCCAGCTGTTTGGGAGGCACCTCTGGGGCCAACGTCCTGACTTTC
CDR3 protein: CASCLGGTSGANVLTF

V gene: TRBV2
CDR3 length: 15
clone size: NA
D gene: TRBD1
J gene: TRBJ2-7
CDR3 DNA: TGTGCCAGCAGTCGACAGGGAAGAGGGACCTACGAGCAGTACTTC
CDR3 protein: CASSRQGRGTYEQYF

V gene: TRBV30
CDR3 length: 16
clone size: NA
D gene: NA
J gene: TRBJ1-2
CDR3 DNA: TGTGCCTGGAGCCTTACCCCCGCAACTCAAAACTATGGCTACACCTTC
CDR3 protein: CAWSLTPATQNYGYTF

V gene: TRBV10-3
CDR3 length: 13
clone size: few
D gene: NA
J gene: TRBJ1-2
CDR3 DNA: TGTGCCATCAGTGAAAGGGGCACCTATGGCTACACCTTC
CDR3 protein: CAISERGTYGYTF

V gene: TRBV6-2/TRBV6-3
CDR3 length: 11
clone size: NA
D gene: NA
J gene: TRBJ1-2
CDR3 DNA: TGTGCCAGCAGCTCTATCGATGGCTACACCTTC
CDR3 protein: CASSSIDGYTF

V gene: TRBV6-6
CDR3 length: 15
clone size: NA
D gene: NA
J gene: TRBJ2-3
CDR3 DNA: TGTGCCAGCAGTCTTACCGGGAACCCCACAGATACGCAGTATTTT
CDR3 protein: CASSLTGNPTDTQYF

V gene: TRBV5-1
CDR3 length: 16
clone size: NA
D gene: TRBD1
J gene: TRBJ2-3
CDR3 DNA: TGCGCCAGCAGCCAGGGGACAGGGCTAAGCACAGATACGCAGTATTTT
CDR3 protein: CASSQGTGLSTDTQYF

V gene: TRBV30
CDR3 length: 15
clone size: NA
D gene: NA
J gene: TRBJ1-5
CDR3 DNA: TGTGCCTGGAGTGTACGGGGATTTAGCAATCAGCCCCAGCATTTT
CDR3 protein: CAWSVRGFSNQPQHF

V gene: TRBV6-5
CDR3 length: 13
clone size: NA
D gene: NA
J gene: TRBJ1-4
CDR3 DNA: TGTGCCAGCAGCCTCGGACATAGAGAAAAACTGTTTTTT
CDR3 protein: CASSLGHREKLFF

V gene: TRBV12-3/TRBV12-4
CDR3 length: 13
clone size: NA
D gene: NA
J gene: TRBJ2-7
CDR3 DNA: TGTGCCAGCAGCACCGGCGAAGGGGCCGAGCAGTACTTC
CDR3 protein: CASSTGEGAEQYF

V gene: TRBV20-1
CDR3 length: 15
clone size: NA
D gene: NA
J gene: TRBJ1-2
CDR3 DNA: TGCAGTGCTAGTACGGGCCCCGCGGGGTACTATGGCTACACCTTC
CDR3 protein: CSASTGPAGYYGYTF

V gene: TRBV25-1
CDR3 length: 14
clone size: NA
D gene: NA
J gene: TRBJ1-2
CDR3 DNA: TGTGCCAGCAGGGGGGCAGGGGAGGGCTATGGCTACACCTTC
CDR3 protein: CASRGAGEGYGYTF

V gene: TRBV6-5
CDR3 length: 14
clone size: NA
D gene: TRBD2
J gene: TRBJ2-1
CDR3 DNA: TGTGCCAGTGTACTAGCGGGAGGTTACAATGAGCAGTTCTTC
CDR3 protein: CASVLAGGYNEQFF

V gene: TRBV30
CDR3 length: 13
clone size: NA
D gene: NA
J gene: TRBJ1-1
CDR3 DNA: TGTGCCTGGAGTGGCCAGGGGCTAGCTGAAGCTTTCTTT
CDR3 protein: CAWSGQGLAEAFF

V gene: TRBV11-2
CDR3 length: 13
clone size: NA
D gene: NA
J gene: TRBJ1-5
CDR3 DNA: TGTGCCAGCGCGATCTATAGCAATCAGCCCCAGCATTTT
CDR3 protein: CASAIYSNQPQHF

V gene: TRBV28
CDR3 length: 18
clone size: NA
D gene: TRBD1
J gene: TRBJ1-5
CDR3 DNA: TGTGCCAGCAGTATCCCCCGGACAGGAGTACTCTCCAATCAGCCCCAGCATTTT
CDR3 protein: CASSIPRTGVLSNQPQHF

V gene: TRBV7-7
CDR3 length: 15
clone size: NA
D gene: TRBD1
J gene: TRBJ2-7
CDR3 DNA: TGTGCTAGCAGCTTAAGGGCAGGGGGCAACTACGAGCAGTACTTC
CDR3 protein: CASSLRAGGNYEQYF

V gene: TRBV6-5
CDR3 length: 14
clone size: NA
D gene: NA
J gene: TRBJ1-5
CDR3 DNA: TGTGCCAGCAGTTACAGGCAGGTCCGTCAGCCCCAGCATTTT
CDR3 protein: CASSYRQVRQPQHF

V gene: TRBV7-8
CDR3 length: 13
clone size: once
D gene: NA
J gene: TRBJ1-2
CDR3 DNA: TGTGCCAGCAGCTTAGAGGGCAGGGGCGTTTCACGCTTC
CDR3 protein: CASSLEGRGVSRF

V gene: TRBV27
CDR3 length: 15
clone size: NA
D gene: NA
J gene: TRBJ1-5
CDR3 DNA: TGTGCCAGCAGTTTCCGGGAAAATAGCAATCAGCCCCAGCATTTT
CDR3 protein: CASSFRENSNQPQHF

V gene: TRBV7-2
CDR3 length: 14
clone size: NA
D gene: NA
J gene: TRBJ2-2
CDR3 DNA: TGTGCCAGCAGCTTAGCGGCCAACACCGGGGAGCTGTTTTTT
CDR3 protein: CASSLAANTGELFF

V gene: TRBV7-3
CDR3 length: 14
clone size: NA
D gene: TRBD2
J gene: TRBJ2-5
CDR3 DNA: TGTGCCAGCAGCCCCGGCGGGAGTAGAGAGACCCAGTACTTC
CDR3 protein: CASSPGGSRETQYF

V gene: TRBV24-1
CDR3 length: 12
clone size: NA
D gene: NA
J gene: TRBJ2-3
CDR3 DNA: TGTGCCACCAGTGACCCCTCAGATACGCAGTATTTT
CDR3 protein: CATSDPSDTQYF

V gene: TRBV5-1
CDR3 length: 17
clone size: NA
D gene: TRBD1
J gene: TRBJ2-1
CDR3 DNA: TGCGCCAGCAGCCCAGGACAGGGTCTAGCCGAAAACAATGAGCAGTTCTTC
CDR3 protein: CASSPGQGLAENNEQFF

V gene: TRBV18
CDR3 length: 14
clone size: NA
D gene: TRBD1
J gene: TRBJ1-5
CDR3 DNA: TGTGCCAGCTCCCCGACAGGGCCCAATCAGCCCCAGCATTTT
CDR3 protein: CASSPTGPNQPQHF

V gene: TRBV19
CDR3 length: 15
clone size: NA
D gene: NA
J gene: TRBJ1-5
CDR3 DNA: TGTGCCAGTAGTATATTCGCGGGGCTCAATCAGCCCCAGCATTTT
CDR3 protein: CASSIFAGLNQPQHF

V gene: TRBV7-2
CDR3 length: 17
clone size: NA
D gene: TRBD1
J gene: TRBJ1-2
CDR3 DNA: TGTGCCAGCAGCTCGATACCGGGACAGGGGGCTAACTATGGCTACACCTTC
CDR3 protein: CASSSIPGQGANYGYTF

V gene: TRBV5-4
CDR3 length: 18
clone size: NA
D gene: NA
J gene: TRBJ2-5
CDR3 DNA: TGTGCCAGCAGCTCCTCCTCCGGAGGAACCACGACCCGGGAGACCCAGTACTTC
CDR3 protein: CASSSSSGGTTTRETQYF